The 22 T cell receptor beta chains in this list originate from one sample, sequenced in a study of graft-versus-host responses after intestinal transplantation. Sequencing used immunoSEQ multiplex PCR; TCRdb keeps in-frame clones, though not all of them. The sample yields 80,000 to 90,000 clones, 85% to 90% seen once. These receptors are not linked to any known antigen. Sample: unstimulated CD4+ T cells sorted from spleen or lymph node cells, taken before intestinal transplant. The origin of the receptors is a human donor who received an intestinal transplant.

This clone was counted a single time. The genes are TRBV19 and TRBJ1-4; 7 bases are shared with TRBD1. The CDR3 runs 15 residues. Germline CDR1 LNHDA, CDR2 SQIVND (reference sequence). Trimming took 3 bases from V and 7 from J; bases not matched to a gene: 8. CDR3 bases: TGTGCCAGTAGTATTCCCTGGGGACAGACTGAAAAACTGTTTTTT. Encoded protein: CASSIPWGQTEKLFF.

The rearrangement joins TRBV18 to TRBJ2-7; 8 bases are a match to TRBD1. CDR1 is KGHSH, CDR2 LQKENI, per germline. J lost 2 bases, V lost 6 bases, and 6 bases had no gene match. The CDR3 has 14 residues. DNA of the CDR3: TGTGCCAGCTCCGGGGACAGGAGCACCTACGAGCAGTACTTC. This sequence encodes CASSGDRSTYEQYF.

The chain carries TRBV2 and TRBJ2-3; 9 bases line up with TRBD1. Germline assignment: CDR1 SNHLY and CDR2 FYNNEI. V gave up 3 bases and J gave up 3 bases; unmatched junction bases: 22. CDR3 length: 21 residues. The CDR3 sequence is CASSDPLVGYQDRGRTDTQYF. CDR3 bases: TGTGCCAGCAGTGATCCTTTGGTAGGCTACCAAGACAGGGGGAGGACAGATACGCAGTATTTT.

V is TRBV11-3 and J is TRBJ2-3; D possibly corresponds to TRBD2 (7 bases). CDR1 SGHNT and CDR2 YENEEA come from the germline V gene. Trimming cost V 5 bases and J 3 bases, with 15 bases left between them. The length of the CDR3 is 15 residues. CDR3 sequence: CASSPRGGNTDTQYF. The CDR3 DNA follows: TGTGCCAGCAGCCCGAGGGGGGGTAATACAGATACGCAGTATTTT.

This rearrangement joins TRBV19 to TRBJ2-5; D perhaps matches TRBD2 (6 bases). Per the germline V gene, CDR1 is LNHDA and CDR2 is SQIVND (reference sequence). The CDR3 extends over 14 amino acids. Trimming left V 6 bases short and J 0 bases short, with 11 bases between. CDR3 coding DNA: TGTGCCAGTAGCCCAGGGAGGTACCAAGAGACCCAGTACTTC. This encodes CASSPGRYQETQYF.

This clone turned up a few times. The genes are TRBV6-1 and TRBJ2-3, with D perhaps matching TRBD1 (5 bases). This CDR3 contains 15 residues. The V gene lost 3 bases and the J gene lost 2 bases, with 12 bases spanning the gap. Per the germline V gene, CDR1 is MNHNS and CDR2 is SASEGT. DNA of the CDR3: TGTGCCAGCAGTGAGCCCAGGGTTATCACAGATACGCAGTATTTT. This gives the protein CASSEPRVITDTQYF.

The chain uses TRBV6-6 and TRBJ2-1; 7 nucleotides agree with TRBD1. CDR1 is MNHNY and CDR2 is SVGAGI in the germline V gene (reference sequence). J lost 8 bases, V lost 6 bases, and 7 bases had no gene match. The length of the CDR3 is 13 residues. CDR3 sequence: CASRLGQGDEQFF. DNA for the CDR3: TGTGCCAGCAGGCTAGGCCAGGGGGATGAGCAGTTCTTC.

The rearrangement links TRBV6-1 to TRBJ2-2; no clear D. Germline V gene lookup returns CDR1 MNHNS and CDR2 SASEGT. The CDR3 sequence is 12 residues long. V shed 6 bases and J shed 4 bases, with 6 bases lying between them. The CDR3 reads CASRLSTGELFF. CDR3 nucleotides: TGTGCCAGCAGGCTGAGCACCGGGGAGCTGTTTTTT.

CDR3 sequence reads: CASSWGNGYTF. Written as DNA, the CDR3 is TGTGCCAGCAGTTGGGGCAATGGCTACACCTTC. The chain links TRBV12-1 to TRBJ1-2; the table's D call TRBD1 went unverified against the DNA. TRBV12-1 is termed a pseudogene. The CDR3 has 11 residues.

For this clone: The junction departs from the called germline gene at one end, perhaps through a read error. The rearrangement links TRBV6-5 to TRBJ2-5; TRBD2 aligns across 10 bases. The CDR3 spans 15 residues. The V gene's germline CDR1 is MNHEY and CDR2 SVGAGI. The CDR3: CASSYRLAGDETQHF. The CDR3 bases are TGTGCCAGCAGTTACAGGCTAGCGGGGGATGAGACCCAGCACTTC.

V and J are TRBV4-2 and TRBJ1-1, with a tentative D call TRBD1 (5 bases). The germline V gene has CDR1 LGHNA and CDR2 YNFKEQ. With 1 base removed from V and 8 bases from J, the gap between germline ends came to 14 bases. This CDR3 is 14 amino acids long. The CDR3 DNA reads as TGTGCCAGCAGCCAAGTAGCCCCAGGGTCCGAAGCTTTCTTT. Translated, it gives CASSQVAPGSEAFF.

The genes are TRBV5-1 and TRBJ2-2, with TRBD1 matching 11 bases. The V and J ends lost 3 bases and 7 bases, in that order; junction bases with no gene match: 5. The CDR3 totals 15 residues. The germline V gene has CDR1 SGHRS and CDR2 YFSETQ. CDR3 amino acids: CASSSGQGAGGELFF. The CDR3, as DNA: TGCGCCAGCAGCTCTGGACAGGGGGCGGGCGGGGAGCTGTTTTTT.

CDR3 amino acids: CASSQDITASVSYEQYF. Here the CDR3 DNA reads TGCGCCAGCAGCCAAGATATAACGGCTAGCGTTTCCTACGAGCAGTACTTC. The gene calls are TRBV4-1 and TRBJ2-7, with D possibly being TRBD2 (6 bases). The ends were cut back, 0 bases at V and 1 base at J, with 16 bases in the middle. Germline V lookup: CDR1 MGHRA, CDR2 YSYEKL. This CDR3 has 17 residues.

The J gene is TRBJ1-6, the V gene TRBV27, with D unresolved. CDR3 size: 14 residues. The V gene's germline CDR1 is MNHEY and CDR2 SMNVEV (reference sequence). The V end was cut by 7 bases, the J end by 0 bases, with 7 bases between. In nucleotides, the CDR3 is TGTGCCAGCACCCCGGGCTCCTATAATTCACCCCTCCACTTT. It translates to CASTPGSYNSPLHF.

The rearrangement links TRBV5-6 to TRBJ2-3; 8 bases align to TRBD2. Germline trimming cut 4 bases from V and 1 base from J; bases unmatched to any gene: 8. From germline, CDR1 is SGHDT and CDR2 YYEEEE. The CDR3 loop spans 16 amino acids. CDR3 region: CASSGARAGGTDTQYF. DNA for the CDR3: TGTGCCAGCAGCGGCGCTAGAGCGGGGGGCACAGATACGCAGTATTTT.

The rearrangement joins TRBV7-2 to TRBJ1-2, with 9 bases aligning to TRBD1. The trim removed 4 bases at V and 4 bases at J, leaving 4 bases unmatched. CDR3 length equals 14 residues. From germline, CDR1 is SGHTA and CDR2 FQGNSA. This CDR3 reads CASSSGQGIYGYTF. The DNA of the CDR3 is TGTGCCAGCAGCTCCGGACAGGGGATCTATGGCTACACCTTC.

The V gene is TRBV7-2, the J gene TRBJ2-7; 8 bases are a match to TRBD2. Germline V CDR1 and CDR2: SGHTA, FQGNSA. The CDR3 covers 15 residues. The ends lost 3 bases at V and 3 bases at J; junction bases unmatched: 7. CDR3 DNA: TGTGCCAGCAGCTTCAAGGCGGGGGGTTACTACGAGCAGTACTTC. Protein product: CASSFKAGGYYEQYF.

The V and J genes are TRBV5-4 and TRBJ2-3; a weak D match, TRBD2 (7 bases). The CDR3 has 18 residues. V lost 1 base to trimming and J lost 6 bases, with 24 bases between them. Germline loops: CDR1 SGHNT, CDR2 YYREEE (reference sequence). CDR3 sequence reads: CASSLSRGGAGASDTQYF. The DNA of the CDR3 is TGTGCCAGCAGCTTGTCTAGGGGGGGGGCAGGGGCCTCCGATACGCAGTATTTT.

V and J are TRBV5-1 and TRBJ1-3, with D maybe TRBD1 (5 bases). V was shortened by 2 bases and J by 0 bases, with 12 bases between the two germline ends. Germline CDR1 reads SGHRS; CDR2 reads YFSETQ. This CDR3 region has 16 residues. The CDR3 spells CASSFAGAYSGNTIYF. The CDR3 DNA is TGCGCCAGCAGCTTCGCTGGGGCCTACTCTGGAAACACCATATATTTT.

This clone was detected once. The chain employs TRBV9 and TRBJ2-1; 8 positions agree with TRBD2. Germline lookup yields CDR1 SGDLS and CDR2 YYNGEE. Unmatched junction bases numbered 6, after V lost 0 bases and J lost 7 bases. The CDR3 spans 15 residues. This chain's CDR3 is CASSVGRGGVNEQFF. The CDR3 DNA sequence: TGTGCCAGCAGCGTAGGTCGGGGGGGGGTGAATGAGCAGTTCTTC.

This rearrangement joins TRBV6-5 to TRBJ1-2; tentative D call: TRBD1 (5 bases). The CDR3 runs 14 residues. The V gene's germline CDR1 is MNHEY and CDR2 SVGAGI. The V and J ends lost 8 bases and 8 bases respectively, with 21 bases between them. This CDR3 reads CASGARQNLAGYTF. As DNA, the CDR3 is TGTGCCAGCGGGGCCCGACAAAACCTCGCCGGCTACACCTTC.

V usage is TRBV6-5 and J usage is TRBJ1-4; the match to TRBD1 covers 8 bases. Trimming cost V 0 bases and J 4 bases; bases outside gene matches: 4. The CDR3 consists of 16 residues. Per germline, CDR1 MNHEY and CDR2 SVGAGI. CDR3 sequence (DNA): TGTGCCAGCAGTTACTCTACAGGGGGTTTTAATGAAAAACTGTTTTTT. Translated, it gives CASSYSTGGFNEKLFF.